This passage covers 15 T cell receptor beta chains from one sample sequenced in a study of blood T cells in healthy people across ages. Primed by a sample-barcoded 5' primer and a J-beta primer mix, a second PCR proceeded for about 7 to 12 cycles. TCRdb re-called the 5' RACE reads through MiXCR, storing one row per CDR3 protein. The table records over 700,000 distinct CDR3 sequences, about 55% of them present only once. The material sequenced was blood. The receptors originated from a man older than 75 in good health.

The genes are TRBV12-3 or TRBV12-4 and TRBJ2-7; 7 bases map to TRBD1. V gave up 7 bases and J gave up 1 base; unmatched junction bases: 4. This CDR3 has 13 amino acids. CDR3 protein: CASNRQGSYEQYF. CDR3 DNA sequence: TGTGCCAGCAACCGACAGGGTTCCTACGAGCAGTACTTC.

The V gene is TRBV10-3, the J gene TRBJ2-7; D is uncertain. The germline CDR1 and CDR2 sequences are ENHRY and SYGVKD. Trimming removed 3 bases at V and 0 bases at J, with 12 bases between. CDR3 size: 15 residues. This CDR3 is CAISDEGRVSYEQYF. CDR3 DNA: TGTGCCATCAGTGACGAAGGGCGCGTCTCCTACGAGCAGTACTTC.

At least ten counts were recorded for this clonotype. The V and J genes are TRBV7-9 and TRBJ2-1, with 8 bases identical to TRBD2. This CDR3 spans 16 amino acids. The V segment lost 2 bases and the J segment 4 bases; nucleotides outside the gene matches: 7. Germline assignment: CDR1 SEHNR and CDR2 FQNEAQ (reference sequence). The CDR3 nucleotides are TGTGCCAGCAGCTTAATGGGACTAGAACGTTACAATGAGCAGTTCTTC. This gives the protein CASSLMGLERYNEQFF.

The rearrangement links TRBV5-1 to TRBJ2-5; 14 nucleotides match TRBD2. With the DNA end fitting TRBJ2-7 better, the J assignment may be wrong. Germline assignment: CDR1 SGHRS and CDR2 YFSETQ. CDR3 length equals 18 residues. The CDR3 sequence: CASSPPGLAGEGSYEQYF. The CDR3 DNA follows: TGCGCCAGCAGCCCGCCGGGACTAGCGGGAGAGGGGTCCTACGAGCAGTACTTC.

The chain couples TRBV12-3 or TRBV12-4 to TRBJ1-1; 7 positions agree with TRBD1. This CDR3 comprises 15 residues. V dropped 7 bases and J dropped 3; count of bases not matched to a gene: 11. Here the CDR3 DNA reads TGTGCCAGCATTCCCTCCGGGACAGTGGACACTGAAGCTTTCTTT. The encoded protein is CASIPSGTVDTEAFF.

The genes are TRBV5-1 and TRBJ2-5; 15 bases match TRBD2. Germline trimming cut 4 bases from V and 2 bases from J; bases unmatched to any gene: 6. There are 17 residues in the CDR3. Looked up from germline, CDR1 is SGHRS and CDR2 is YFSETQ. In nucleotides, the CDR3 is TGCGCCAGCAGCACCGGGACTAGCGGGAGGAGACAAGAGACCCAGTACTTC. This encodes CASSTGTSGRRQETQYF.

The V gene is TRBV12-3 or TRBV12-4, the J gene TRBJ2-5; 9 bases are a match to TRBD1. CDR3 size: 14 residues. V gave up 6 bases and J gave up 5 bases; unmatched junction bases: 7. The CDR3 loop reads CASSRGQGFETQYF. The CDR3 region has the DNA TGTGCCAGCAGCCGGGGACAGGGATTCGAGACCCAGTACTTC.

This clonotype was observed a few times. The CDR3 loop is CASSLFGSSGTPTQETQYF. The DNA of the CDR3 is TGTGCCAGCAGTTTATTTGGGTCTAGCGGGACCCCCACCCAAGAGACCCAGTACTTC. This sequence joins TRBV27 and TRBJ2-5, with 9 bases that match TRBD2. Trimming cost V 1 base and J 1 base; bases outside gene matches: 13. The CDR3 covers 19 residues. Germline V gives CDR1 MNHEY, CDR2 SMNVEV (reference sequence).

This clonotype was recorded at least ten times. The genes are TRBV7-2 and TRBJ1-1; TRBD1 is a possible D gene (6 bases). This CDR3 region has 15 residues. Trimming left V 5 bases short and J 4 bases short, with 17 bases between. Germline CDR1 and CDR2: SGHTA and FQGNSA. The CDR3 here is CASSAQQGGGTEAFF. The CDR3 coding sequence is TGTGCCAGCAGCGCCCAACAGGGAGGGGGCACTGAAGCTTTCTTT.

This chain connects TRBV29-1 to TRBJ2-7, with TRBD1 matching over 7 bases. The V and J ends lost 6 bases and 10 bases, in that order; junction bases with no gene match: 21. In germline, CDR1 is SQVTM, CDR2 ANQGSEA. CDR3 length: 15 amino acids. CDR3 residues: CSVDAKDREFTSQYF. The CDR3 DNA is TGCAGCGTCGATGCAAAAGACAGGGAGTTTACCAGTCAGTACTTC.

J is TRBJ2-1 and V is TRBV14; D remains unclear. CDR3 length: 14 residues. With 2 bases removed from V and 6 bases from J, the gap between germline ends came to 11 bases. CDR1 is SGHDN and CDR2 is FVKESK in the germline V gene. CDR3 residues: CASSQKLDLNEQFF. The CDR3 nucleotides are TGTGCCAGCAGCCAAAAGCTAGACCTCAATGAGCAGTTCTTC.

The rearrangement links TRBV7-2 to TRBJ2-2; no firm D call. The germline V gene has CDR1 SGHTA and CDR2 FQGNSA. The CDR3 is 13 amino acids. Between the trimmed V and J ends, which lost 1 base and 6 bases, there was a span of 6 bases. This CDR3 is CASSLEYAGELFF. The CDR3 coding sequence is TGTGCCAGCAGCTTAGAATACGCCGGGGAGCTGTTTTTT. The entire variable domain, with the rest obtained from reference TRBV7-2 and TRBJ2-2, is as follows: GAGVSQSPSNKVTEKGKDVELRCDPISGHTALYWYRQSLGQGLEFLIYFQGNSAPDKSGLPSDRFSAERTGGSVSTLTIQRTQQEDSAVYLCASSLEYAGELFFGEGSRLTVL.

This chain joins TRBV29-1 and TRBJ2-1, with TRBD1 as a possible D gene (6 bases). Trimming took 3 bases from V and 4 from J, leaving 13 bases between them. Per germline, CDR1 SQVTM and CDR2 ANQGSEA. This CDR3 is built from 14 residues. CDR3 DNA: TGCAGCGTTGACAGGGGACGGGGATACAATGAGCAGTTCTTC. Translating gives CSVDRGRGYNEQFF.

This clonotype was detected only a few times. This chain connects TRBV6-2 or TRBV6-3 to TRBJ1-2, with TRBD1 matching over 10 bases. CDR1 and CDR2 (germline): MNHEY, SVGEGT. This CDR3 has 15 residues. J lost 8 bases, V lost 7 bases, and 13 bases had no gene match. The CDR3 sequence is CASIAPGTGVWGYTF. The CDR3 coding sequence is TGTGCCAGCATCGCCCCCGGGACAGGGGTCTGGGGCTACACCTTC.

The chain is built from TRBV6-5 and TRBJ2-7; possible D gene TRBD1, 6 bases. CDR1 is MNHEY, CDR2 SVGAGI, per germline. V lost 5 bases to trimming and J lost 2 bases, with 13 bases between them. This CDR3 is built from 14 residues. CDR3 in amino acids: CASSDRTPTYEQYF. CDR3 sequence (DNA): TGTGCCAGCAGTGACAGGACTCCCACCTACGAGCAGTACTTC.